Listed here are 21 T cell receptor beta chains from one sample, sequenced in a study of T cells in Graves' hyperthyroidism and ophthalmopathy. RNA transcripts provided the source from which TCR beta CDR3 regions were amplified. The study used the HTBI primer set for a first-round RT-PCR of the TCR CDR3. Each CDR3 protein gets one entry after TCRdb re-called the multiplex PCR reads with MiXCR. Of approximately 600,000 distinct CDR3 sequences listed, over 12% were seen once; the top ten hold more than 6%. The sample was blood. These receptors all stem from a woman between 18 and 29 years old with Graves' ophthalmopathy.

In its sample, this clonotype was seen a few times. The chain joins TRBV19 to TRBJ2-5, with 7 bases that match TRBD1. This CDR3 has 14 amino acids. The V gene's germline CDR1 is LNHDA and CDR2 SQIVND (reference sequence). Trimming cost V 2 bases and J 5 bases; bases outside gene matches: 5. The chain's CDR3 is CASSITKQGETQYF. CDR3 nucleotides: TGTGCCAGTAGTATAACAAAACAGGGGGAGACCCAGTACTTC.

This clonotype was seen more than once but under ten times. The CDR3 DNA sequence: TGTGCCAGCTCACCACGGGTTGGACTAGCGGGAGCTTACAATGAGCAGTTCTTC. This sequence encodes CASSPRVGLAGAYNEQFF. The chain couples TRBV18 to TRBJ2-1; 13 bases are a match to TRBD2. The CDR3 spans 18 residues. The ends lost 1 base at V and 4 bases at J; junction bases unmatched: 7. Germline V gene sequence: CDR1 KGHSH, CDR2 LQKENI.

This clonotype has a count of ten or more. The V call is TRBV10-3, the J call TRBJ2-3, with 12 bases aligning to TRBD2. The CDR3 runs 17 residues. Trimming at V came to 10 bases and at J to 6 bases, leaving 17 bases not matched to a gene. The germline CDR1 and CDR2 sequences are ENHRY and SYGVKD. The DNA for the CDR3 is TGTGCCACCGATCCGGGCGGGGCTAGCGGGAGGGCCGATACGCAGTATTTT. Translation: CATDPGGASGRADTQYF.

This clonotype was seen at least ten times. The V call is TRBV7-3, the J call TRBJ1-4; D is unresolved. V was shortened by 5 bases and J by 0 bases, with 4 bases between the two germline ends. CDR3 size: 13 residues. Germline CDR1 SGHTA, CDR2 FQGTGA. In DNA form, the CDR3 reads TGTGCCAGCAGCACTACAACTAATGAAAAACTGTTTTTT. Translation: CASSTTTNEKLFF. The variable domain in full, completed from reference TRBV7-3 and TRBJ1-4, reads GAGVSQTPSNKVTEKGKYVELRCDPISGHTALYWYRQSLGQGPEFLIYFQGTGAADDSGLPNDRFFAVRPEGSVSTLKIQRTERGDSAVYLCASSTTTNEKLFFGSGTQLSVL.

The sample holds a few counts of this clonotype. The chain is built from TRBV7-9 and TRBJ1-2; a weak D match, TRBD1 (5 bases). With 3 bases removed from V and 8 bases from J, the gap between germline ends came to 16 bases. The CDR3 loop spans 14 amino acids. CDR1 SEHNR and CDR2 FQNEAQ come from the germline V gene (reference sequence). CDR3 sequence (DNA): TGTGCCAGCAGCTTTGGGGCAGGATTTGAGGGCTACACCTTC. Translation gives CASSFGAGFEGYTF.

This clonotype has at least ten counts. The rearrangement links TRBV19 to TRBJ2-7; 9 bases are shared with TRBD2. The germline V gene has CDR1 LNHDA and CDR2 SQIVND (reference sequence). The CDR3 sequence is 17 residues long. The V segment lost 3 bases and the J segment 2 bases; nucleotides outside the gene matches: 11. Here the CDR3 DNA reads TGTGCCAGTAGTATTAGTCGATTAGGCGGGAGGGCCTACGAGCAGTACTTC. It specifies CASSISRLGGRAYEQYF.

This clonotype came up many times. The V call is TRBV7-2, the J call TRBJ2-2; tentative D call: TRBD1 (6 bases). Looked up from germline, CDR1 is SGHTA and CDR2 is FQGNSA. Deletions cut 5 bases from V and 6 bases from J, with 10 bases between. The CDR3 has 13 residues. CDR3 loop: CASSPQGPGELFF. In DNA form, the CDR3 reads TGTGCCAGCAGCCCACAGGGCCCCGGGGAGCTGTTTTTT.

The sample holds many counts of this clonotype. The chain links TRBV28 to TRBJ2-2, with D maybe TRBD2 (5 bases). CDR3 size: 17 residues. Germline CDR1 is MDHEN and CDR2 is SYDVKM. Trimming stripped 6 bases from V and 7 bases from J, with 24 bases between. CDR3 residues: CASSTASRRIPGGELFF. CDR3 DNA: TGTGCCAGCAGCACCGCCTCGCGGAGGATACCTGGCGGGGAGCTGTTTTTT. Complete variable domain (other parts from reference TRBV28 and TRBJ2-2): DVKVTQSSRYLVKRTGEKVFLECVQDMDHENMFWYRQDPGLGLRLIYFSYDVKMKEKGDIPEGYSVSREKKERFSLILESASTNQTSMYLCASSTASRRIPGGELFFGEGSRLTVL.

This clonotype was found many times. The rearrangement joins TRBV6-1 to TRBJ2-7; the D gene could be TRBD1 or TRBD2 (5 bases each). The CDR3 loop spans 15 amino acids. Trimming stripped 6 bases from V and 3 bases from J, with 18 bases between. CDR1 MNHNS and CDR2 SASEGT come from the germline V gene. Here the CDR3 DNA reads TGTGCCAGCAGGGCCTTTGAGGGGCGGAACTACGAGCAGTACTTC. Protein product: CASRAFEGRNYEQYF.

In nucleotides, the CDR3 is TGTGCCAGCTCACCAAGGGGACAATTGGAACTGTTTTTT. Its protein product is CASSPRGQLELFF. The V gene is TRBV18, the J gene TRBJ1-4; D is perhaps TRBD1 (6 bases). CDR3 length: 13 amino acids. Germline CDR1 reads KGHSH; CDR2 reads LQKENI. V lost 2 bases and J 12 bases, leaving 13 bases between the germline ends.

This clonotype showed up many times. The chain has TRBV7-2 and TRBJ1-5, with a weak D call TRBD1 (5 bases). V was shortened by 1 base and J by 5 bases, with 21 bases between the two germline ends. CDR3 length: 18 amino acids. The germline V gene has CDR1 SGHTA and CDR2 FQGNSA. CDR3 sequence reads: CASSLGWPGKRVDQPQHF. As DNA, the CDR3 is TGTGCCAGCAGCTTAGGCTGGCCAGGGAAGCGGGTAGATCAGCCCCAGCATTTT.

In the case of this clonotype: A much larger clone sits a single nucleotide away, making a read error possible. The J gene is TRBJ2-5, the V gene TRBV28; D possibly corresponds to TRBD2 (5 bases). The germline V and J ends were trimmed by 8 bases and 4 bases, with 11 bases remaining between them. The CDR3 has 12 amino acids. Germline-derived CDR1 and CDR2 are MDHEN and SYDVKM. The CDR3 region is CASGIRGETQYF. The CDR3 DNA reads as TGTGCCAGCGGGATTCGGGGAGAGACCCAGTACTTC.

The rearrangement joins TRBV18 to TRBJ2-3; the D is unclear. The CDR3 contains 16 residues. The germline V gene has CDR1 KGHSH and CDR2 LQKENI. Trimming removed 2 bases at V and 4 bases at J, with 16 bases between. The CDR3 protein is CASSPSSGRLADTQYF. The CDR3 DNA reads as TGTGCCAGCTCACCATCCTCGGGCCGTCTCGCAGATACGCAGTATTTT.

CDR3 in amino acids: CASSASAGPYNEQFF. CDR3 DNA: TGCGCCAGCAGCGCCTCAGCGGGGCCTTACAATGAGCAGTTCTTC. The chain carries TRBV4-3 and TRBJ2-1; 7 bases align to TRBD2. V shed 5 bases and J 4 bases; nucleotides not matched to a gene: 8. The germline V gene has CDR1 LGHNA and CDR2 YSLEER. The CDR3 runs to 15 residues.

This clonotype was observed many times. This chain joins TRBV30 and TRBJ2-5; 12 nucleotides agree with TRBD1. V was clipped by 4 bases and J by 7 bases; unmatched bases: 10. Germline CDR1 is GTSNPN and CDR2 is SVGIG (reference sequence). This CDR3 is 15 amino acids long. The CDR3 sequence: CAWKTGTGGFGTQYF. In DNA form, the CDR3 reads TGTGCCTGGAAAACAGGGACAGGGGGCTTTGGGACCCAGTACTTC.

This clonotype was found many times. The chain carries TRBV20-1 and TRBJ1-5, with D unresolved. Per germline, CDR1 DFQATT and CDR2 SNEGSKA (reference sequence). The CDR3 runs to 13 residues. The V and J ends lost 3 bases and 0 bases respectively, with 6 bases between them. As DNA, the CDR3 is TGCAGTGCTAGTCCGAATAGCAATCAGCCCCAGCATTTT. This sequence encodes CSASPNSNQPQHF.

This clonotype was counted at least ten times. V usage is TRBV7-2 and J usage is TRBJ1-2; possible D gene TRBD1, 6 bases. V shed 4 bases and J shed 5 bases, with 14 bases lying between them. Germline assignment: CDR1 SGHTA and CDR2 FQGNSA. CDR3 length equals 14 residues. CDR3 protein: CASSSDRSPYGYTF. The CDR3 DNA sequence: TGTGCCAGCAGCTCAGACAGGTCCCCATATGGCTACACCTTC.

For this clonotype: A much larger clone lies a single base off, so this may be a read error. Given the absence of the conserved phenylalanine or tryptophan at the CDR3 end, a read error is likely. The CDR3 DNA is TGTGCCAGCAGCTCCGGACTAGCGGGAGAAGGAGAGACCCAGTACTCC. It codes for CASSSGLAGEGETQYS. The J gene is TRBJ2-5, the V gene TRBV11-3; 13 nucleotides line up with TRBD2. The CDR3 totals 16 residues. Germline V gene sequence: CDR1 SGHNT, CDR2 YENEEA. J lost 4 bases, V lost 4 bases, and 6 bases had no gene match.

This clonotype was seen ten or more times. The rearrangement links TRBV6-2 or TRBV6-3 to TRBJ2-1; 9 bases are shared with TRBD1. The CDR3 consists of 15 residues. Germline assignment: CDR1 MNHEY and CDR2 SVGEGT. The V and J ends lost 7 bases and 6 bases, in that order; junction bases with no gene match: 10. The CDR3 nucleotides read TGTGCCAGCACCAATCCGGACAGGGGAGGCAATGAGCAGTTCTTC. Its translation is CASTNPDRGGNEQFF.

This clonotype has a count of ten or more. J is TRBJ2-3 and V is TRBV18; no clear D. V dropped 0 bases and J dropped 0 bases, with 7 bases sitting between them. The CDR3 covers 15 residues. From germline, CDR1 is KGHSH and CDR2 LQKENI. CDR3 bases: TGTGCCAGCTCACCACCGCAGAAAAGCACAGATACGCAGTATTTT. Translated: CASSPPQKSTDTQYF.

This clonotype came up a few times. V gene TRBV28 combines with J gene TRBJ1-1; D is perhaps TRBD1 (5 bases). V dropped 3 bases and J dropped 1 base, with 15 bases sitting between them. Germline V gene lookup returns CDR1 MDHEN and CDR2 SYDVKM. This CDR3 spans 16 amino acids. The CDR3 DNA reads TGTGCCAGCAGTTTTGGGCCCCCTGACAGGAACACTGAAGCTTTCTTT. Its protein is CASSFGPPDRNTEAFF. The whole variable domain, filled in from reference TRBV28 and TRBJ1-1, reads DVKVTQSSRYLVKRTGEKVFLECVQDMDHENMFWYRQDPGLGLRLIYFSYDVKMKEKGDIPEGYSVSREKKERFSLILESASTNQTSMYLCASSFGPPDRNTEAFFGQGTRLTVV.